This record covers a single TCR beta chain. The repertoire was sequenced with immunoSEQ multiplex PCR; TCRdb's copy has only in-frame clones and lacks some. The sample includes some 190,000 clones, roughly 90% of them seen just once. The sample belongs to a study of T cell responses to AZD1222 COVID-19 vaccine. Germline CDR1 reads MNHEY; CDR2 reads SMNVEV (reference sequence). This CDR3 comprises 17 residues. V shed 5 bases, J shed 6 bases, and the junction held 18 bases outside the gene matches. V is TRBV27 and J is TRBJ1-1; the match to TRBD1 covers 7 bases. The origin of this receptor is an adult who received the AZD1222 COVID-19 vaccine. The sequenced sample was peripheral blood, obtained 28 days after the second AZD1222 dose. CDR3 in DNA: TGTGCCAGCAGTCATCCCTCGGTTGGGGGCAGGGGGGCTGAAGCTTTCTTT. This gives the protein CASSHPSVGGRGAEAFF.